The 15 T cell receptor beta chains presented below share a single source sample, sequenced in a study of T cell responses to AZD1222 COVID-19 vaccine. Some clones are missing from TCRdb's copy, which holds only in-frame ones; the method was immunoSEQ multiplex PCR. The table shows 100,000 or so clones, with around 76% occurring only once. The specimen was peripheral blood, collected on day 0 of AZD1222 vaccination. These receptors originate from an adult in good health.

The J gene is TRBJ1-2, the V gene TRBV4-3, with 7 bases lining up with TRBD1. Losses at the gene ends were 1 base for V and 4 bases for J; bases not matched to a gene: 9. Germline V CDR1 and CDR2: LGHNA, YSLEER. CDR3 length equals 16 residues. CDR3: CASSQAWGQTFYGYTF. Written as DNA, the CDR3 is TGCGCCAGCAGCCAAGCATGGGGACAGACGTTCTATGGCTACACCTTC.

CDR3 DNA sequence: TGTGCCAGCAGCTTAGGGGGGACAGGGATTGGGAACGGCACCATATATTTT. Encoded protein: CASSLGGTGIGNGTIYF. This sequence joins TRBV7-2 and TRBJ1-3, with 9 bases aligning to TRBD1. The CDR3 is made up of 17 amino acids. From germline, CDR1 is SGHTA and CDR2 FQGNSA. V dropped 1 base and J dropped 9; count of bases not matched to a gene: 13.

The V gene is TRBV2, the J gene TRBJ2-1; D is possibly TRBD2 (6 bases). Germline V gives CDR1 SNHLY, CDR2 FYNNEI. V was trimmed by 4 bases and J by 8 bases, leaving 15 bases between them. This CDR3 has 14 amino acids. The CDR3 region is CASSVSGLGYEQFF. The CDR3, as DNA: TGTGCCAGCAGTGTAAGCGGGCTCGGCTATGAGCAGTTCTTC. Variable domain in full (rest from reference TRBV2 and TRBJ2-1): EPEVTQTPSHQVTQMGQEVILRCVPISNHLYFYWYRQILGQKVEFLVSFYNNEISEKSEIFDDQFSVERPDGSNFTLKIRSTKLEDSAMYFCASSVSGLGYEQFFGPGTRLTVL.

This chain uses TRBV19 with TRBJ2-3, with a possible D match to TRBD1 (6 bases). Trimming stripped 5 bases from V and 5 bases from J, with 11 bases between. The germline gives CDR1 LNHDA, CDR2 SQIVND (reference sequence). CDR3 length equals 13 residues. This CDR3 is CASSRTGLDTQYF. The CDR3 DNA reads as TGTGCCAGTAGTCGAACAGGGCTAGATACGCAGTATTTT.

The CDR3 loop reads CASSQDLGRVNTGELFF. The CDR3 region has the DNA TGCGCCAGCAGCCAAGATCTGGGCAGGGTGAACACCGGGGAGCTGTTTTTT. This sequence joins TRBV4-3 and TRBJ2-2, with D tentatively TRBD1 (5 bases). The CDR3 contains 17 residues. Germline assignment: CDR1 LGHNA and CDR2 YSLEER. V gave up 0 bases and J gave up 1 base, with 12 bases separating them.

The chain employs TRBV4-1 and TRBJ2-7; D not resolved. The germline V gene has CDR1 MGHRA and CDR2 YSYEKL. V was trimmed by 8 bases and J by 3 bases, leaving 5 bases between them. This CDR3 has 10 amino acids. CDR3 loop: CASGDYEQYF. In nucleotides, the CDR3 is TGCGCCAGCGGTGACTACGAGCAGTACTTC.

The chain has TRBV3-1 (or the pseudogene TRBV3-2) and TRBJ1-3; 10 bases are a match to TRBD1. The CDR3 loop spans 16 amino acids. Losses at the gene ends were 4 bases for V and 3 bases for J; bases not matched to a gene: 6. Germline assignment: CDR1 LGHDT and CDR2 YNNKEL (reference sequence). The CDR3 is CASSPWTGGDGNTIYF. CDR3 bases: TGTGCCAGCAGCCCCTGGACAGGGGGAGATGGAAACACCATATATTTT.

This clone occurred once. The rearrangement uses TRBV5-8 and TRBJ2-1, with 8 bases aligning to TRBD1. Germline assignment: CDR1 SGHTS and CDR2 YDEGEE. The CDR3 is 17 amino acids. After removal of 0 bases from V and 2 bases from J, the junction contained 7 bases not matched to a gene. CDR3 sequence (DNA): TGTGCCAGCAGCTTGGTCTTCGGGACAGGTACCTACAATGAGCAGTTCTTC. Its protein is CASSLVFGTGTYNEQFF.

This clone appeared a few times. The CDR3 nucleotides are TGCGCCAGCAGCCAAGAAGGGCTAGGGCAGACGGGCGAGCAGTACTTC. It specifies CASSQEGLGQTGEQYF. The rearrangement links TRBV4-1 to TRBJ2-7; D ambiguous. The CDR3 runs 16 residues. V dropped 0 bases and J dropped 6 bases, with 18 bases sitting between them. In germline, CDR1 is MGHRA, CDR2 YSYEKL.

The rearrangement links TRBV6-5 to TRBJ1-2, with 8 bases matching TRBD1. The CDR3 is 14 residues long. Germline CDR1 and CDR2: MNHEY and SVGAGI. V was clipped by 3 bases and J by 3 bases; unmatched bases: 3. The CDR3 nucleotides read TGTGCCAGCAGTTATACAGGGGGAGACTATGGCTACACCTTC. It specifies CASSYTGGDYGYTF.

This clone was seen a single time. The CDR3 spells CAWSVPGGNRNEQFF. The CDR3 coding sequence is TGTGCCTGGAGTGTACCCGGGGGGAACCGCAATGAGCAGTTCTTC. This rearrangement joins TRBV30 to TRBJ2-1, with TRBD2 identical over 7 bases. Trimming cost V 0 bases and J 6 bases; bases outside gene matches: 8. Germline CDR1 is GTSNPN and CDR2 is SVGIG (reference sequence). The CDR3 runs 15 residues.

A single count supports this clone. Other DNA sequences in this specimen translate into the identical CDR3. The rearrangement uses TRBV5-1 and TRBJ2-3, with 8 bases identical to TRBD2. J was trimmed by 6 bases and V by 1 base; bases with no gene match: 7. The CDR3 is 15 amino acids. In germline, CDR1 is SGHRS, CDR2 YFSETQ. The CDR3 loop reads CASSLRGLAGDTQYF. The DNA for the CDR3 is TGCGCCAGCAGCTTGAGAGGACTAGCAGGCGATACGCAGTATTTT.

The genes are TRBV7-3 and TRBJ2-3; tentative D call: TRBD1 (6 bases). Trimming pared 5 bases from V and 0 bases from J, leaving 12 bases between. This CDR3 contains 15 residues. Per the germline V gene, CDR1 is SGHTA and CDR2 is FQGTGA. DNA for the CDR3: TGTGCCAGCAGCGTAGGGACACTTAGCACAGATACGCAGTATTTT. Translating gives CASSVGTLSTDTQYF.

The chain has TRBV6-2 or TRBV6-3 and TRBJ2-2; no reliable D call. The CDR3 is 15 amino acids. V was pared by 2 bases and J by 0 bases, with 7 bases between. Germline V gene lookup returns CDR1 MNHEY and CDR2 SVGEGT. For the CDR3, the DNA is TGTGCCAGCAGTTACAGTTTTCCGAACACCGGGGAGCTGTTTTTT. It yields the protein CASSYSFPNTGELFF.

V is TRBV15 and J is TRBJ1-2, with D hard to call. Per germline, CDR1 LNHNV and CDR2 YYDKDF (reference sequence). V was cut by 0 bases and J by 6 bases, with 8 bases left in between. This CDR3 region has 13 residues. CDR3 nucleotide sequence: TGTGCCACCAGCAGAGATTCCAGAAATGGCTACACCTTC. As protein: CATSRDSRNGYTF.